This TCR beta chain was captured by sequencing in a study of tumor and adjacent non-tumor tissue in lung cancer. Study context: Aged about 31 to 85 years, patients included 9 to 11 men and 4 to 6 women with stage I to III disease.

This clonotype has ten or more counts. Its specificity is not known. The template was RNA from unsorted bulk tissue. This non-tumor lung sample came from over 3 cm beyond the tumor edge. General study points: In normal lung, the top 100 clones were significantly more dominant than in tumor. Compared with tumor, normal lung showed significantly lower TCR diversity.

A modified ARM-PCR protocol with three rounds of nested PCR amplified TCRbeta. TCRdb reprocessed the multiplex PCR reads with MiXCR, giving one entry per CDR3 protein. The sample includes about 110,000 distinct CDR3 sequences, 62% seen only once; the top ten take 19%. Sequencing used distant non-tumor lung tissue. This sequence originates from a man in his fifties or sixties with non-small cell lung cancer.

CDR3 in amino acids: CALARGTYEQYF. The CDR3 DNA reads as TGTGCCTTGGCCAGGGGAACCTACGAGCAGTACTTC. V usage is TRBV30 and J usage is TRBJ2-7, with D possibly TRBD1 on 6 matching bases. Germline assignment: CDR1 GTSNPN and CDR2 SVGIG (reference sequence). This CDR3 contains 12 residues. The V end was cut by 7 bases, the J end by 2 bases, with 12 bases between.